Listed below are T cell receptor beta chains from one sample, sequenced in a study of neurological immune-mediated disorders. TCRdb itself ran the 5' RACE reads through MiXCR, one entry per CDR3 protein. The sample has 25,000 to 30,000 distinct CDR3 sequences, about 16% seen once. Sequencing used CD4+ T cells from blood. The receptor set was obtained from a female donor with HTLV-1-associated myelopathy (HAM/TSP). The CDR3 runs from the conserved cysteine through the conserved F or W. The D gene is left open where the match is weak. Clone size, where shown, is once, few, many, or a class for clones that have expanded.

V	J	D	size	DNA	CDR3
TRBV7-2	TRBJ1-1	.	many	TGTGCCAGCAGCTTAAGTGCAGCTAACACTGAAGCTTTCTTT	CASSLSAANTEAFF
TRBV6-6	TRBJ2-5	TRBD1	many	TGTGCCAGCAGTTACGGCTTACGGGACAGACAAGAGACCCAGTACTTC	CASSYGLRDRQETQYF
TRBV20-1	TRBJ2-3	TRBD1	many	TGCAGTGCTCAGGACAGGGGGAGCACAGATACGCAGTATTTT	CSAQDRGSTDTQYF
TRBV7-2	TRBJ2-7	TRBD1	many	TGTGCCAGCAGCTTAGGGACAGGGTGGTACGAGCAGTACTTC	CASSLGTGWYEQYF
TRBV20-1	TRBJ1-4	.	many	TGCAGTGCCGCCGTTAATGAAAAACTGTTTTTT	CSAAVNEKLFF
TRBV6-5	TRBJ1-1	.	.	TGTGTCAGCAGCTACAAGATGAACACTGAAGCTTTCTTT	CVSSYKMNTEAFF
TRBV10-3	TRBJ2-1	.	.	TGTGCCATCAGTGACCCCATGACCTACAATGAGCAGTTCTTC	CAISDPMTYNEQFF
TRBV12-3/TRBV12-4	TRBJ2-1	.	.	TGTGCCAGCAGTTTAGCCGCGGATGAGCAGTTCTTC	CASSLAADEQFF
TRBV5-1	TRBJ2-5	.	many	TGCGCCAGCAGCTCCCAGGGGTCCCAAGAGACCCAGTACTTC	CASSSQGSQETQYF
TRBV29-1	TRBJ2-3	TRBD2	.	TGCAGCGTTGAAGATCTAGGGGGTAGCGGGGAATTCACAGATACGCAGTATTTT	CSVEDLGGSGEFTDTQYF
TRBV7-2	TRBJ2-3	.	many	TGTGCCAGCACCTCCATGTCCGGGGCAGATACGCAGTATTTT	CASTSMSGADTQYF
TRBV5-1	TRBJ2-2	.	many	TGCGCCAGCAGCTTGGATATAGGAGAGGGGGAGCTGTTTTTT	CASSLDIGEGELFF
TRBV7-9	TRBJ1-3	.	many	TGTGCCAGCAGCTTAGGCGGAAACACCATATATTTT	CASSLGGNTIYF
TRBV4-2	TRBJ1-2	.	many	TGTGCCAGCAGCCAGGCAGGGGACTATGGCTACACCTTC	CASSQAGDYGYTF
TRBV29-1	TRBJ1-1	.	many	TGCAGCGGAGGTGGGGGGGAAGAGGATGAAGCTTTCTTT	CSGGGGEEDEAFF
TRBV6-7	TRBJ1-2	.	many	TGTGCCAGCAGTTACTCGATAGAGCGGTATGGCTACACCTTC	CASSYSIERYGYTF
TRBV5-6	TRBJ2-5	TRBD2	many	TGTGCCAGCAGCCAGGGACTAGCGGGAGCCGGAGAGACCCAGTACTTC	CASSQGLAGAGETQYF
TRBV20-1	TRBJ1-1	.	many	TGCAGTGCTAGAGAGGGGGAAGTCGGCCGAGCTTTCTTT	CSAREGEVGRAFF
TRBV7-8	TRBJ2-3	.	.	TGTGCCAGCAGCATAGACGGGACTGGCACAGATACGCAATATTTT	CASSIDGTGTDTQYF
TRBV2	TRBJ2-2	.	many	TGTGCCAGCATGGAGGGGGCGGGCGGGGAGCTGTTTTTT	CASMEGAGGELFF
TRBV6-5	TRBJ2-7	TRBD1	many	TGTGCCAGCAGTCCCCGGACAGGGGGCTTCGAGCAGTACTTC	CASSPRTGGFEQYF
TRBV5-6	TRBJ2-3	.	.	.	CASSFYICSATLLAGDTDTQYF
TRBV5-5	TRBJ1-4	.	many	TGTGCCAGCAGCTTTGACCGGGGGGGGGGCGAAAAACTGTTTTTT	CASSFDRGGGEKLFF
TRBV20-1	TRBJ2-3	TRBD2	medium-sized	TGCAGTGCTAGAGATAGCGGGAGAGGAACAGATACGCAGTATTTT	CSARDSGRGTDTQYF
TRBV20-1	TRBJ2-5	TRBD1	medium-sized	TGCAGTGCTAGGGGACAGCTCCAAGAGACCCAGTACTTC	CSARGQLQETQYF
TRBV4-2	TRBJ2-1	TRBD2	many	TGTGCCAGCAGCCAAGACCGCGGGAGGACGTACAATGAGCAGTTCTTC	CASSQDRGRTYNEQFF
TRBV20-1	TRBJ1-1	.	many	TGCAGTGCCCGAGACGGCAGACGTAACACTGAAGCTTTCTTT	CSARDGRRNTEAFF
TRBV20-1	TRBJ2-1	TRBD2	many	TGCAGTGCTAGATCCTATCCTAGCGGCGGGGGGGCGAATGAGCAGTTCTTC	CSARSYPSGGGANEQFF
TRBV20-1	TRBJ1-2	.	many	TGCAGTGCTAGCAACAGAAACAGTAACTATGGCTACACCTTC	CSASNRNSNYGYTF
TRBV20-1	TRBJ2-2	.	.	TGCAGTGCTATAGATCCCAACGCGAACACCGTGGAGCTGTTTTTT	CSAIDPNANTVELFF
TRBV5-1	TRBJ2-2	TRBD2	many	TGCGCCAGCAGCCCGAGTAGTCCTAGCGGGAGCACTGCCGGGGAGCTGTTTTTT	CASSPSSPSGSTAGELFF
TRBV12-3/TRBV12-4	TRBJ2-5	TRBD2	many	TGTGCCAGCAGTTTGATGTCTAGCGGCCAAGAGACCCAGTACTTC	CASSLMSSGQETQYF
TRBV19	TRBJ2-2	.	many	TGTGCCAGTACACAGAGAATAGACACCGGGGAGCTGTTTTTT	CASTQRIDTGELFF
TRBV20-1	TRBJ2-7	.	many	TGCAGTGCTAGGATGGCTAGCGCTGACTACGAGCAGTACTTC	CSARMASADYEQYF
TRBV5-1	TRBJ2-6	.	many	TGCGCCAGCAGCTTTGGGTACTCTGGGGCCAACGTCCTGACTTTC	CASSFGYSGANVLTF
TRBV12-3/TRBV12-4	TRBJ2-5	.	many	TGTGCCAGCCAGACGGGAGCGCAAGAGACCCAGTACTTC	CASQTGAQETQYF
TRBV29-1	TRBJ2-5	TRBD2	many	TGCAGCGTCCTGTGGCTAGCGGGGGCCATCCAAGAGACCCAGTACTTC	CSVLWLAGAIQETQYF
TRBV19	TRBJ1-3	.	many	TGTGCCAGTAGTATGGCAGTTGGAAACACCATATATTTT	CASSMAVGNTIYF
TRBV5-1	TRBJ2-7	.	once	TGCGCCAGCAGCGTGGACCGGGACAAACCCTACGAGCAGTACTTC	CASSVDRDKPYEQYF
TRBV18	TRBJ2-7	TRBD1	.	TGTGCCAGCTCACTCCGACAGGGGCTGACCTACGAGCAGTACTTC	CASSLRQGLTYEQYF
TRBV7-9	TRBJ1-2	.	.	TGTGCCAGCAGTCTCAGGGACGCCTATGGCTACACCTTC	CASSLRDAYGYTF